A selection of T cell receptor beta chains follows, all from one sample in a study of blood T cells in healthy people across ages. MiXCR, run by TCRdb on the 5' RACE reads, gives a single entry per CDR3 protein. The sample contains about 1.1 million distinct CDR3 sequences, 35% to 40% of which appear only once. The sequenced material came from blood. The receptors derive from a man aged 18 to 30 in good health. The conserved cysteine and the conserved F or W are not part of the CDR3 here. Some rows have no size entry. The others give once, few or many, or a class for an expanded clone.

CDR3 protein: SARGAGVNQPQH; V gene: TRBV20-1; CDR3 length: 12; J gene: TRBJ1-5; clone size: once
CDR3 protein: ASSFLAPADTQY; V gene: TRBV27; CDR3 length: 12; J gene: TRBJ2-3; clone size: few
CDR3 protein: ASSHRQLGATNEQY; V gene: TRBV7-8; CDR3 length: 14; J gene: TRBJ2-7; clone size: once
CDR3 protein: ASSPNRDNEQF; V gene: TRBV7-9; CDR3 length: 11; J gene: TRBJ2-1; clone size: few
CDR3 protein: ASRGTARNTEAF; V gene: TRBV6-5; CDR3 length: 12; J gene: TRBJ1-1; clone size: -
CDR3 protein: ASRTGTDPYNEQF; V gene: TRBV7-2; CDR3 length: 13; J gene: TRBJ2-1; clone size: -
CDR3 protein: SARLGYEQY; V gene: TRBV20-1; CDR3 length: 9; J gene: TRBJ2-7; clone size: many
CDR3 protein: ATGQFNQETQY; V gene: TRBV27; CDR3 length: 11; J gene: TRBJ2-5; clone size: -
CDR3 protein: TSLPFEGAGELF; V gene: TRBV18; CDR3 length: 12; J gene: TRBJ2-2; clone size: -
CDR3 protein: ASRETGVGYT; V gene: TRBV12-3/TRBV12-4; CDR3 length: 10; J gene: TRBJ1-2; clone size: -
CDR3 protein: AAKSGALGDTDTQY; V gene: TRBV11-2; CDR3 length: 14; J gene: TRBJ2-3; clone size: -
CDR3 protein: ASSSLGPSNIQY; V gene: TRBV19; CDR3 length: 12; J gene: -; clone size: -
CDR3 protein: ANSLGPGMAKNIQY; V gene: TRBV7-2; CDR3 length: 14; J gene: TRBJ2-4; clone size: -
CDR3 protein: ASSLLTPLRTDTQY; V gene: TRBV7-7; CDR3 length: 14; J gene: TRBJ2-3; clone size: -
CDR3 protein: SARRGPGGTEAF; V gene: TRBV20-1; CDR3 length: 12; J gene: TRBJ1-1; clone size: -
CDR3 protein: ASSQAERRGYTQY; V gene: TRBV14; CDR3 length: 13; J gene: TRBJ2-3; clone size: few
CDR3 protein: ASSRRGRTDTQY; V gene: TRBV6-2/TRBV6-3; CDR3 length: 12; J gene: TRBJ2-3; clone size: -
CDR3 protein: ATSISSGSLGIQY; V gene: TRBV15; CDR3 length: 13; J gene: TRBJ2-7; clone size: few
CDR3 protein: ASTNPNTEAF; V gene: TRBV2; CDR3 length: 10; J gene: TRBJ1-1; clone size: few
CDR3 protein: ASSFPDRGGEKLF; V gene: TRBV12-3/TRBV12-4; CDR3 length: 13; J gene: TRBJ1-4; clone size: -
CDR3 protein: ASSPTDRENTEAF; V gene: TRBV5-1; CDR3 length: 13; J gene: TRBJ1-1; clone size: -
CDR3 protein: ASSLAGRGQDTQY; V gene: TRBV4-3; CDR3 length: 13; J gene: TRBJ2-3; clone size: few
CDR3 protein: ASSQAPGLQETQY; V gene: TRBV4-1; CDR3 length: 13; J gene: TRBJ2-5; clone size: -
CDR3 protein: ASSGVEGTNQPQH; V gene: TRBV6-2/TRBV6-3; CDR3 length: 13; J gene: TRBJ1-5; clone size: few
CDR3 protein: ASSLALAEQF; V gene: TRBV5-1; CDR3 length: 10; J gene: TRBJ2-1; clone size: -
CDR3 protein: ASRKTGTGENSPLH; V gene: TRBV27; CDR3 length: 14; J gene: TRBJ1-6; clone size: few
CDR3 protein: ASSFSRISTDTQY; V gene: TRBV7-3; CDR3 length: 13; J gene: TRBJ2-3; clone size: -
CDR3 protein: SAGAGGLDYGYT; V gene: TRBV29-1; CDR3 length: 12; J gene: TRBJ1-2; clone size: few
CDR3 protein: ASDPSGGYTDTQY; V gene: TRBV2; CDR3 length: 13; J gene: TRBJ2-3; clone size: few
CDR3 protein: SAMRTGRGTGELF; V gene: TRBV20-1; CDR3 length: 13; J gene: TRBJ2-2; clone size: -
CDR3 protein: ASSQDPGEGEKLF; V gene: TRBV4-1; CDR3 length: 13; J gene: TRBJ1-4; clone size: -
CDR3 protein: SPGSVNTEAF; V gene: TRBV20-1; CDR3 length: 10; J gene: TRBJ1-1; clone size: few
CDR3 protein: ASSDRGLRGYT; V gene: TRBV6-1; CDR3 length: 11; J gene: TRBJ1-2; clone size: few
CDR3 protein: SASWDTDTQY; V gene: TRBV20-1; CDR3 length: 10; J gene: TRBJ2-3; clone size: few
CDR3 protein: ASTDPGTSAGELF; V gene: TRBV9; CDR3 length: 13; J gene: TRBJ2-2; clone size: few
CDR3 protein: ATSRDPQGSYT; V gene: TRBV15; CDR3 length: 11; J gene: TRBJ1-2; clone size: -
CDR3 protein: ASSFRGSSYEQY; V gene: TRBV5-1; CDR3 length: 12; J gene: TRBJ2-7; clone size: -
CDR3 protein: SARDPSGAKNYGYT; V gene: TRBV20-1; CDR3 length: 14; J gene: TRBJ1-2; clone size: -
CDR3 protein: ASSFAGNTEAF; V gene: TRBV27; CDR3 length: 11; J gene: TRBJ1-1; clone size: many
CDR3 protein: ASSHTGGAHNEQY; V gene: TRBV7-9; CDR3 length: 13; J gene: TRBJ2-4; clone size: few
CDR3 protein: ASSFVDRYYGYT; V gene: TRBV28; CDR3 length: 12; J gene: TRBJ1-2; clone size: -
CDR3 protein: ASGTTSGGRVSEQF; V gene: TRBV6-5; CDR3 length: 14; J gene: TRBJ2-1; clone size: -
CDR3 protein: AISGTGEDYEQY; V gene: TRBV10-3; CDR3 length: 12; J gene: -; clone size: few
CDR3 protein: ASTLTGVFYNEQF; V gene: TRBV12-3/TRBV12-4; CDR3 length: 13; J gene: TRBJ2-1; clone size: -
CDR3 protein: ASSPSEGWSGNTEAF; V gene: TRBV5-4; CDR3 length: 15; J gene: TRBJ1-1; clone size: -
CDR3 protein: ASSPHNRPQH; V gene: TRBV6-2/TRBV6-3; CDR3 length: 10; J gene: TRBJ1-5; clone size: -
CDR3 protein: ASSLVRTGLWEQETQY; V gene: TRBV7-9; CDR3 length: 16; J gene: TRBJ2-5; clone size: -
CDR3 protein: ASSITGASSGYT; V gene: TRBV5-1; CDR3 length: 12; J gene: TRBJ1-2; clone size: few
CDR3 protein: SAASTQGNTIY; V gene: TRBV20-1; CDR3 length: 11; J gene: TRBJ1-3; clone size: few
CDR3 protein: ASSLTPPSGRGFLGNQPQH; V gene: TRBV6-1; CDR3 length: 19; J gene: TRBJ1-5; clone size: -
CDR3 protein: ASSLGQDLQETQY; V gene: TRBV5-1; CDR3 length: 13; J gene: TRBJ2-5; clone size: few
CDR3 protein: ATSRDSAGGVRSEQF; V gene: TRBV15; CDR3 length: 15; J gene: TRBJ2-1; clone size: few
CDR3 protein: ASSQDDGNTEAF; V gene: TRBV4-2; CDR3 length: 12; J gene: TRBJ1-1; clone size: -
CDR3 protein: ASSLGRQGAWQPQH; V gene: TRBV7-8; CDR3 length: 14; J gene: TRBJ1-5; clone size: -
CDR3 protein: ASSFKTAGWEPLH; V gene: TRBV28; CDR3 length: 13; J gene: TRBJ1-6; clone size: -